This TCR beta chain was profiled in a study of blood T cell repertoires in COVID-19. Germline V CDR1 and CDR2: SGHAT, FQNNGV. The CDR3 runs to 14 residues. V dropped 4 bases and J dropped 4; count of bases not matched to a gene: 6. Under the authors' procedure: Reference gene primer amplification in the assay estimated nucleated cell counts. Generated by immunoSEQ multiplex PCR, the TCRdb table keeps only in-frame clones and is missing some. V, J and clone size reflect that table, while D and trimming were determined from the DNA. The table has around 280,000 clones, 75% to 90% seen once. The J gene is TRBJ2-7, the V gene TRBV11-2; 8 positions agree with TRBD1. The sequence was obtained from a woman aged 30 to 39 who had recovered from COVID-19. Input material: peripheral blood. The CDR3 region has the DNA TGTGCCAGCAGCTCCCGGGACAGGCTGTACGAGCAGTACTTC. Translating gives CASSSRDRLYEQYF.